A selection of T cell receptor beta chains follows, all from one sample in a study of blood T cell repertoires in COVID-19. Using immunoSEQ multiplex PCR, the repertoire was profiled, and TCRdb retains in-frame clones only, with some absent. Among around 130,000 clones listed, roughly 79% were seen once. The sequencing input was peripheral blood. The receptor source for this set is an older man with acute or convalescent COVID-19. CDR3s include the opening cysteine and the closing phenylalanine or tryptophan. D genes are given only for firm matches. Size is stated for part of the rows, as once, few or many counts, or as a class when the clone is expanded.

J,size,D,V,CDR3,DNA
TRBJ1-4,.,TRBD1,TRBV28,CASSPQGTGALRGLFF,TGTGCCAGCAGTCCCCAAGGGACAGGGGCCCTTCGCGGACTGTTTTTT
TRBJ1-1,.,TRBD1,TRBV5-1,CASSKGGAGTEAFF,TGCGCCAGCAGCAAAGGGGGCGCCGGCACTGAAGCTTTCTTT
TRBJ2-6,once,TRBD2,TRBV4-2,CASSQDGGAGANVLTF,TGTGCCAGCAGCCAAGATGGGGGGGCTGGGGCCAACGTCCTGACTTTC
TRBJ2-3,.,.,TRBV9,CASSVAGWASTDTQYF,TGTGCCAGCAGCGTAGCTGGGTGGGCCAGCACAGATACGCAGTATTTT
TRBJ2-1,.,.,TRBV27,CASSFGFAGYNEQFF,TGTGCCAGCAGTTTTGGTTTCGCGGGGTACAATGAGCAGTTCTTC
TRBJ2-3,.,.,TRBV19,CASRSPGLLNTDTQYF,TGTGCCAGTAGGTCGCCGGGACTGCTTAACACAGATACGCAGTATTTT
TRBJ1-2,.,.,TRBV3-1/TRBV3-2,CASSQDTGWGYTF,TGTGCCAGCAGCCAAGATACAGGGTGGGGCTACACCTTC
TRBJ1-4,.,.,TRBV5-1,CASSSDIATNEKLFF,TGCGCCAGCAGCTCGGACATAGCAACTAATGAAAAACTGTTTTTT
TRBJ1-1,few,TRBD1,TRBV6-5,CASRTRDSEAFF,TGTGCCAGCAGAACACGGGACAGCGAAGCTTTCTTT
TRBJ2-5,.,.,TRBV7-9,CASSPGVAETQYF,TGTGCCAGCAGCCCCGGGGTTGCAGAGACCCAGTACTTC
TRBJ2-1,few,TRBD1,TRBV19,CASSPLDRGAYNEQFF,TGTGCCAGTAGTCCCTTGGACAGGGGCGCCTACAATGAGCAGTTCTTC
TRBJ2-6,.,TRBD2,TRBV4-2,CASSQVGLYGANVLTF,TGTGCCAGCAGCCAAGTGGGACTATATGGGGCCAACGTCCTGACTTTC
TRBJ2-5,.,TRBD1,TRBV5-1,CASSSGTGRETQYF,TGCGCCAGCAGCTCGGGGACAGGGAGGGAGACCCAGTACTTC
TRBJ1-2,.,TRBD1,TRBV6-1,CASSEGYRGSYGYTF,TGTGCCAGCAGCGAAGGGTACAGGGGGAGCTATGGCTACACCTTC
TRBJ2-1,.,TRBD2,TRBV5-1,CASSLDGTSGGYEQFF,TGCGCCAGCAGCTTGGATGGGACTAGCGGGGGGTATGAGCAGTTCTTC
TRBJ1-6,.,TRBD1,TRBV6-5,CASRGTGPNSPLHF,TGTGCCAGCAGGGGGACAGGTCCCAATTCACCCCTCCACTTT
TRBJ2-3,.,TRBD2,TRBV6-5,CASSYLASGGDTQYF,TGTGCCAGCAGTTACTTGGCTAGCGGGGGAGATACGCAGTATTTT
TRBJ1-1,.,.,TRBV9,CASSVSGIFNEAFF,TGTGCCAGCAGCGTCAGCGGGATTTTCAATGAAGCTTTCTTT
TRBJ1-2,.,TRBD1,TRBV28,CASSLPGQGGNYGYTF,TGTGCCAGCAGTTTACCCGGACAGGGGGGAAACTATGGCTACACCTTC
TRBJ1-5,few,TRBD1,TRBV4-2,CASSQDSGTGTEWPQHF,TGTGCCAGCAGCCAAGATTCCGGGACAGGGACTGAATGGCCCCAGCATTTT
TRBJ2-7,.,TRBD1,TRBV6-2/TRBV6-3,CASSTDRGLYEQYF,TGTGCCAGCAGTACAGACAGGGGCCTGTACGAGCAGTACTTC
TRBJ1-5,few,TRBD1,TRBV18,CASSPDRGGNQPQHF,TGTGCCAGCTCCCCGGACAGGGGAGGCAATCAGCCCCAGCATTTT
TRBJ2-7,.,TRBD1,TRBV18,CASSPQQGAYEQYF,TGTGCCAGCTCACCACAACAGGGGGCTTACGAGCAGTACTTC
TRBJ1-2,.,.,TRBV12-3/TRBV12-4,CASSLGSNYGYTF,TGTGCCAGCAGTTTGGGCAGTAACTATGGCTACACCTTC
TRBJ2-3,once,.,TRBV9,CASSPRVYGTDTQYF,TGTGCCAGCAGCCCCCGGGTATACGGCACAGATACGCAGTATTTT
TRBJ2-3,.,TRBD1,TRBV19,CASSIGDRGADTQYF,TGTGCCAGTAGTATTGGGGACAGGGGGGCAGATACGCAGTATTTT
TRBJ2-3,.,TRBD2,TRBV9,CASSAYGGGGTDTQYF,TGTGCCAGCAGCGCGTACGGTGGCGGGGGAACAGATACGCAGTATTTT
TRBJ1-4,.,.,TRBV12-5,CASGLDLEKLFF,TGTGCTAGTGGTTTGGACCTAGAAAAACTGTTTTTT
TRBJ2-6,.,.,TRBV15,CATSRRQGFSGANVLTF,TGTGCCACCAGCAGGAGGCAGGGATTCTCTGGGGCCAACGTCCTGACTTTC
TRBJ2-2,.,.,TRBV6-1,CASSEIWAVNTGELFF,TGTGCCAGCAGTGAAATTTGGGCCGTTAACACCGGGGAGCTGTTTTTT
TRBJ2-1,few,.,TRBV5-1,CASRPNTNSYNEQFF,TGCGCCAGCAGGCCCAACACAAACTCCTACAATGAGCAGTTCTTC
TRBJ2-7,.,.,TRBV29-1,CSVVGADNEQYF,TGCAGCGTTGTGGGGGCCGATAACGAGCAGTACTTC
TRBJ1-4,.,.,TRBV5-1,CASSPTTTGTNEKLFF,TGCGCCAGCAGCCCTACTACGACAGGAACTAATGAAAAACTGTTTTTT
TRBJ2-3,.,TRBD2,TRBV4-1,CASSHPRGGLRDTQYF,TGCGCCAGCAGCCATCCCCGGGGGGGGTTGAGAGATACGCAGTATTTT
TRBJ2-1,once,TRBD1,TRBV11-2,CASSPRGPGTGNEQFF,TGTGCCAGCAGCCCCCGAGGTCCCGGGACAGGGAATGAGCAGTTCTTC
TRBJ1-1,.,TRBD1,TRBV5-1,CASTQDRTNTEAFF,TGCGCCAGCACCCAGGACAGGACGAACACTGAAGCTTTCTTT
TRBJ2-5,.,.,TRBV7-2,CASSYGGTSQETQYF,TGTGCCAGCAGCTACGGAGGAACATCCCAAGAGACCCAGTACTTC
TRBJ2-2,.,.,TRBV3-1/TRBV3-2,CASSHTGPGDPGELFF,TGTGCCAGCAGCCACACAGGCCCGGGCGATCCCGGGGAGCTGTTTTTT
TRBJ2-6,.,.,TRBV5-1,CASSSFPGANVLTF,TGCGCCAGCAGCTCCTTCCCTGGGGCCAACGTCCTGACTTTC
TRBJ2-2,.,TRBD1,TRBV18,CASSPFAPGTGNTGELFF,TGTGCCAGCTCACCATTCGCGCCCGGGACAGGGAACACCGGGGAGCTGTTTTTT
TRBJ1-2,.,.,TRBV7-8,CASSSGGPVGYGYTF,TGTGCCAGCAGCTCTGGAGGGCCAGTGGGCTATGGCTACACCTTC
TRBJ1-1,.,.,TRBV5-1,CASSLVTGFGNTEAFF,TGCGCCAGCAGCTTGGTTACAGGGTTCGGTAACACTGAAGCTTTCTTT
TRBJ2-1,few,TRBD1,TRBV5-1,CASSFRVQGIPSEQFF,TGCGCCAGCAGCTTCAGGGTACAGGGGATCCCCAGTGAGCAGTTCTTC
TRBJ2-2,.,TRBD2,TRBV28,CASSLLYPLTSGAQGAANTGELFF,TGTGCCAGCAGTTTACTCTACCCCCTGACTAGCGGGGCCCAAGGAGCCGCGAACACCGGGGAGCTGTTTTTT